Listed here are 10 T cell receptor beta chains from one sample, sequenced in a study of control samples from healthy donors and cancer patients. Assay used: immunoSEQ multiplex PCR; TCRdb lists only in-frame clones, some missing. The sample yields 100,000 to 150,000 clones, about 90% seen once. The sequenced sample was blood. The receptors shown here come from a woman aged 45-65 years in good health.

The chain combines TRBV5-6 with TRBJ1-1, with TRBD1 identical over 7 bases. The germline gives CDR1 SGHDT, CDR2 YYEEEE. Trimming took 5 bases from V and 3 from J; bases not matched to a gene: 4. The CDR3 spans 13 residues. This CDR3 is CASRQDRHTEAFF. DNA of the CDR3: TGTGCCAGCAGACAGGACAGGCACACTGAAGCTTTCTTT.

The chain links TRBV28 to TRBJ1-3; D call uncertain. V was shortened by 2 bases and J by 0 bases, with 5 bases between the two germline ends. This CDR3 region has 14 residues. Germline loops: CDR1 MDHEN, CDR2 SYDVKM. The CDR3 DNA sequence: TGTGCCAGCAGTTTACCGAGCTCTGGAAACACCATATATTTT. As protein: CASSLPSSGNTIYF.

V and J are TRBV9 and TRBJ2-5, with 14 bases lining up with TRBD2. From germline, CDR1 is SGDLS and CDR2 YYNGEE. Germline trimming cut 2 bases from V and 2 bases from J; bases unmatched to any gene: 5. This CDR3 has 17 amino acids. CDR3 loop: CASSVGTSGRHQETQYF. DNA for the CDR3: TGTGCCAGCAGCGTCGGGACTAGCGGGAGACATCAAGAGACCCAGTACTTC. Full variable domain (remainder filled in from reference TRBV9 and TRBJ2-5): DSGVTQTPKHLITATGQRVTLRCSPRSGDLSVYWYQQSLDQGLQFLIQYYNGEERAKGNILERFSAQQFPDLHSELNLSSLELGDSALYFCASSVGTSGRHQETQYFGPGTRLLVL.

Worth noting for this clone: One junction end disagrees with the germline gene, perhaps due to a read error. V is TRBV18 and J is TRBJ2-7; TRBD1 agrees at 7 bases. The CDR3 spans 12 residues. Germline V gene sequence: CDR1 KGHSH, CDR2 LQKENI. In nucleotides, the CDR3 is TGTGCCAGCTCATCCGAAACAGGGGTGCTCCTTTTC. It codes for CASSSETGVLLF.

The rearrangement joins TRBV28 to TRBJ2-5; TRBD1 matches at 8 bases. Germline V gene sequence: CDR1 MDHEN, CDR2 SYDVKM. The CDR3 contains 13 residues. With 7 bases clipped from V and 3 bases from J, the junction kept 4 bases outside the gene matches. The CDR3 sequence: CASTMGQEETQYF. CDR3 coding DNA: TGTGCCAGCACCATGGGACAGGAAGAGACCCAGTACTTC.

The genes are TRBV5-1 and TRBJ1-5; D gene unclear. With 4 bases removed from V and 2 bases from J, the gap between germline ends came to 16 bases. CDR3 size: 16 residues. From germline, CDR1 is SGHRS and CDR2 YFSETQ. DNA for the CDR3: TGCGCCAGCAGCATGGACGGGATGCGAGGCAATCAGCCCCAGCATTTT. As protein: CASSMDGMRGNQPQHF.

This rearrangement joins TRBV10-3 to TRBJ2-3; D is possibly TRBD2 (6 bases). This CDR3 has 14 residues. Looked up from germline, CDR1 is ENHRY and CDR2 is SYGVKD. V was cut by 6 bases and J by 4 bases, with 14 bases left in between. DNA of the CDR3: TGTGCCATCAGAACCACAAGACTAGCAGATACGCAGTATTTT. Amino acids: CAIRTTRLADTQYF.

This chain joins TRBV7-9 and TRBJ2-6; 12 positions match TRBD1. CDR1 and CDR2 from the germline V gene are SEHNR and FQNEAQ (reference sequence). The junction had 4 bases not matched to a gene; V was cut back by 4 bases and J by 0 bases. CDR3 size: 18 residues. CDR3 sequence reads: CASSSGTGGISGANVLTF. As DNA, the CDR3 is TGTGCCAGCAGCTCCGGGACAGGGGGCATCTCTGGGGCCAACGTCCTGACTTTC.

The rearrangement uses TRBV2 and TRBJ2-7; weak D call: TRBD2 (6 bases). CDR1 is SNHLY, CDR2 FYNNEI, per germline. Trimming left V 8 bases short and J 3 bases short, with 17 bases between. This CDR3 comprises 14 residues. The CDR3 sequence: CASGPGRIGYEQYF. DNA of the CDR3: TGTGCCAGCGGTCCGGGGAGGATTGGCTACGAGCAGTACTTC.

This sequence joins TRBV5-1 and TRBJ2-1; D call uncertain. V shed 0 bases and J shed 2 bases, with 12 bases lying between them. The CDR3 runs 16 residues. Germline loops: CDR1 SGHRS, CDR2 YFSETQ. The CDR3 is CASSLGALIPYNEQFF. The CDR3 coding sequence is TGCGCCAGCAGCTTGGGTGCCCTCATTCCCTACAATGAGCAGTTCTTC.